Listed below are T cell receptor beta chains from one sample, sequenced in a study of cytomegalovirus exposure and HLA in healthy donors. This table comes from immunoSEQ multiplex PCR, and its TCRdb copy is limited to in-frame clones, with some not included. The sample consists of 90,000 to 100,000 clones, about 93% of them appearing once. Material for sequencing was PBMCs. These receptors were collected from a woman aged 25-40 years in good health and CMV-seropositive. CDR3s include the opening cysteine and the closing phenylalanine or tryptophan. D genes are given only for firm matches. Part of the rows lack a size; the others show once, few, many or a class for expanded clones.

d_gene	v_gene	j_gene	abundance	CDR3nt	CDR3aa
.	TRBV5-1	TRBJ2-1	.	TGCGCCAGCAGACCAACTCCAAGCTCCTACAATGAGCAGTTCTTC	CASRPTPSSYNEQFF
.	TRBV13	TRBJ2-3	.	TGTGCCAGCAGCAGTGGACAGGCTGGGAGGCGGGATACGCAGTATTTT	CASSSGQAGRRDTQYF
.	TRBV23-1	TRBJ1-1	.	TGCGCCAGCAGTCAAACCCGACAGCCCGTGAACACTGAAGCTTTCTTT	CASSQTRQPVNTEAFF
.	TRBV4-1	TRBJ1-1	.	TGCGCCAGCAGCCAAGCAGAGCGCGGGGGCACTGAAGCTTTCTTT	CASSQAERGGTEAFF
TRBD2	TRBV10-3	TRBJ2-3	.	TGTGCCACCCTCGGGACTAGCGGGAGGGGTACGCAGTATTTT	CATLGTSGRGTQYF
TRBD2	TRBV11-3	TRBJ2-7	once	TGTGCCAGCAGCTTAGGAGCGGGAGGGCCCTACGAGCAGTACTTC	CASSLGAGGPYEQYF
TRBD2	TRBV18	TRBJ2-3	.	TGTGCCAGCTCACCCGGTACACGGGAGGGTACTTACACAGATACGCAGTATTTT	CASSPGTREGTYTDTQYF
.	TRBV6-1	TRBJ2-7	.	TGTGCCAGCAGTGAAGACCGAGTCTACGAGCAGTACTTC	CASSEDRVYEQYF
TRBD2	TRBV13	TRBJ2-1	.	TGTGCCAGCAGCGACCCGGGACTAGCGGGCAAAAGCTCCTACAATGAGCAGTTCTTC	CASSDPGLAGKSSYNEQFF
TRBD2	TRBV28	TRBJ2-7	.	TGTGCCAGCAGTTTATTTCCCTCTAGCGGGAGGGCCAGAACACGCTCCTACGAGCAGTACTTC	CASSLFPSSGRARTRSYEQYF
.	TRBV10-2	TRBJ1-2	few	TGCGCCAGCAGGACCCAGCTATCGGGAAACTATGGCTACACCTTC	CASRTQLSGNYGYTF
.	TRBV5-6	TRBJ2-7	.	TGTGCCAGCACCCCAGACCCAGGGGCGCCGAGCTACGAGCAGTACTTC	CASTPDPGAPSYEQYF
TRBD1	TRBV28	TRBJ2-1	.	TGTGCCAGCAGTGGCGGGACAGGGGCCTACAATGAGCAGTTCTTC	CASSGGTGAYNEQFF
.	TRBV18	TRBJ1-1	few	TGTGCCAGCTCACTAAACACTGAAGCTTTCTTT	CASSLNTEAFF
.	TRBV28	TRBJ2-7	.	TGTGCCAGCAGGCTCGCGCCTCTTGCCTACGAGCAGTACTTC	CASRLAPLAYEQYF
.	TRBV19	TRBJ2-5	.	TGTGCCAGTAGCACAGGGTTGGAGACCCAGTACTTC	CASSTGLETQYF
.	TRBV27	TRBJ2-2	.	TGTGCCAGCTCTGGACTCGTGAACACCGGGGAGCTGTTTTTT	CASSGLVNTGELFF
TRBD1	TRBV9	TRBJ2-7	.	TGTGCCAGCAGCGGGACAGGGGGCAACGAGCAGTACTTC	CASSGTGGNEQYF
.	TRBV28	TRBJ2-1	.	TGTGCCAGTAGGGGGGAGGGCCTATACAATGAGCAGTTCTTC	CASRGEGLYNEQFF
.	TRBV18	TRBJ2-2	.	TGTGCCAGCTCACCTAGTAGCACCGGGGAGCTGTTTTTT	CASSPSSTGELFF
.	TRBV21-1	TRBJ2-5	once	TGTGCCAGCAGCAATTTGGGGACTAGCGGGAGAGAAGAGACCCAGTACTTC	CASSNLGTSGREETQYF
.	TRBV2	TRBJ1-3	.	TGTGCCAGCAGTCATAAATCGGGTTCGTTTTCTGGAAACACCATATATTTT	CASSHKSGSFSGNTIYF
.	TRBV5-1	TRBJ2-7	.	TGCGCCAGCAGCATTTCAGGGGCCTTGTACGAGCAGTACTTC	CASSISGALYEQYF
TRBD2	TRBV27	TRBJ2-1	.	TGTGCCAGCAGTTCCCTGGGACTAGCGGGAGTAGGGAGCTCCTACAATGAGCAGTTCTTC	CASSSLGLAGVGSSYNEQFF
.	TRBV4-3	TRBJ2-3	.	TGCGCCAGCAGCCAAGTCTTTCCAGGGTCCGATACGCAGTATTTT	CASSQVFPGSDTQYF
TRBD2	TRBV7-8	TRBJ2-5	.	TGTGCCAGCAGCTTAGAGGTTAGCGGGATTGGGGAGACCCAGTACTTC	CASSLEVSGIGETQYF
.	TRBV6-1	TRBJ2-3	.	TGTGCCAGCAGTCACAGGACAGTTGCACAGGATACGCAGTATTTT	CASSHRTVAQDTQYF
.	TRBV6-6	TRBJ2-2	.	TGTGCCAGCAGAGCCCCCGGACTCTTGAACACCGGGGAGCTGTTTTTT	CASRAPGLLNTGELFF
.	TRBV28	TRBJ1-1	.	TGTGCCAGCAGTTTAGTACAGAACACTGAAGCTTTCTTT	CASSLVQNTEAFF
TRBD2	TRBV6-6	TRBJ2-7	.	TGTGCCAGCAGTTACTTGGGAGGGCCCCCCTCCTACGAGCAGTACTTC	CASSYLGGPPSYEQYF
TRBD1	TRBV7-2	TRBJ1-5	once	TGTGCCAGCAGCCCAAGGACAGGGAGCAATCAGCCCCAGCATTTT	CASSPRTGSNQPQHF
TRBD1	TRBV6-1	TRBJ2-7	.	TGTGCCAGCATGACAGGGGCCTACGAGCAGTACTTC	CASMTGAYEQYF
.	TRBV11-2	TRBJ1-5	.	TGTGCCAGCAGCTCCCAGGAGGGTTGGCCCCAGCATTTT	CASSSQEGWPQHF
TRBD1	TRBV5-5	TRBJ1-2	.	TGTGCCAGCAGCTTGGGGGGACAGTACTATGGCTACACCTTC	CASSLGGQYYGYTF
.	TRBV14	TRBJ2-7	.	TGTGCCAGCAGCCATACCGGGAGGACAGCCCCCTACGAGCAGTACTTC	CASSHTGRTAPYEQYF
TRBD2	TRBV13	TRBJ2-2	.	TGTGCCAGCAGCGGGACTAGCGGGATCCCTCTGTTGGCCGGGGAGCTGTTTTTT	CASSGTSGIPLLAGELFF
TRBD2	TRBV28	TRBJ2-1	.	TGTGCCAGCAGAACAAGCGGGACTAGCGGGACTGAGCAGTTCTTC	CASRTSGTSGTEQFF